The TCR beta chain under discussion was sequenced for a study of T-cell memory formation after mild COVID-19. Study-wide background: TCR clusters were largely donor specific. Findings and caveats of the study: Several responding clones turned up in pre-infection memory, indicating that cross-reactive memory may have taken part.

The CDR3 consists of 15 residues. CDR1 is DFQATT, CDR2 SNEGSKA, per germline (reference sequence). The V and J ends lost 0 bases and 0 bases respectively, with 9 bases between them. With respect to this clonotype: The antigen is not known.

Constant-segment primers were used for 5'RACE, and the resulting TCR alpha and TCR beta cDNA libraries carried sample barcodes and UMIs. TCRdb reanalysed the 5' RACE reads using MiXCR and keeps one entry per CDR3 protein. In the table there are over 450,000 distinct CDR3 sequences, roughly 20% of which are singletons. The TCR originated in an adult woman who had mild COVID-19 (a few samples of this study predate the infection). Cell type and time point are not known. The sample taken for sequencing was PBMCs or a T cell subset sorted from them (not recorded which). This chain links TRBV20-1 with TRBJ1-5, with D hard to call. The CDR3 DNA follows: TGCAGTGCTAGAGATAGGGCAGTTAGCAATCAGCCCCAGCATTTT. Its protein is CSARDRAVSNQPQHF.